The 18 T cell receptor beta chains below come from one sample, sequenced in a study of OX40 agonist ivuxolimab in advanced cancers. Data came from immunoSEQ multiplex PCR; TCRdb stores just in-frame clones and leaves some out. The data contain about 50,000 clones, more than 75% of them singletons. Source: CD4+ or CD8+ T cells sorted from blood, taken in a trial of the OX40 agonist ivuxolimab. These receptors originate from an adult with an advanced solid tumor such as melanoma, head and neck, liver or kidney cancer.

This clone was seen a few times. The chain is built from TRBV6-1 and TRBJ1-2; D perhaps matches TRBD1 (5 bases). V gave up 2 bases and J gave up 2 bases, with 6 bases separating them. The germline V gene has CDR1 MNHNS and CDR2 SASEGT. CDR3 length: 13 amino acids. Here the CDR3 reads CASSEKGNYGYTF. The DNA for the CDR3 is TGTGCCAGCAGTGAAAAGGGGAACTATGGCTACACCTTC.

J is TRBJ2-1 and V is TRBV27; tentatively, D is TRBD1 or TRBD2 (6 bases each). This CDR3 has 15 residues. Germline lookup yields CDR1 MNHEY and CDR2 SMNVEV (reference sequence). V gave up 5 bases and J gave up 4 bases, with 15 bases separating them. The CDR3 DNA sequence: TGTGCCAGCAGTGTGACTAGAGGGGGATACAATGAGCAGTTCTTC. Its protein is CASSVTRGGYNEQFF.

The V call is TRBV7-9, the J call TRBJ2-1; TRBD2 matches at 14 bases. The CDR3 has 17 residues. Germline values: CDR1 SEHNR, CDR2 FQNEAQ (reference sequence). V dropped 1 base and J dropped 9; count of bases not matched to a gene: 8. CDR3 in amino acids: CASSLEGLAGGRSEQFF. The CDR3 nucleotides read TGTGCCAGCAGCTTAGAAGGACTAGCGGGGGGCCGGAGTGAGCAGTTCTTC.

The chain recombines TRBV7-9 with TRBJ1-4; unclear D gene. Germline-derived CDR1 and CDR2 are SEHNR and FQNEAQ (reference sequence). CDR3 length equals 13 residues. Trimming took off 0 bases at V and 7 bases at J, with 6 bases between the two ends. The CDR3 nucleotides are TGTGCCAGCAGCTTAGCAGGGTCTGAAAAACTGTTTTTT. Amino acid sequence: CASSLAGSEKLFF.

The chain has TRBV10-3 and TRBJ2-5, with D maybe TRBD2 (5 bases). Germline CDR1 and CDR2: ENHRY and SYGVKD. This CDR3 is built from 14 residues. V was trimmed by 0 bases and J by 7 bases, leaving 12 bases between them. CDR3 loop: CAISESEGGRTQYF. The CDR3 DNA reads TGTGCCATCAGTGAGTCGGAAGGCGGGCGGACCCAGTACTTC.

This clone was picked up a small number of times. This sample also contains other DNA sequences that code for the same CDR3. This chain's CDR3 is CASSFRTGWSQAQYF. CDR3 nucleotides: TGTGCCAGCAGCTTTCGGACAGGGTGGAGTCAGGCCCAGTACTTC. The chain joins TRBV5-6 to TRBJ2-5; TRBD1 matches at 8 bases. The CDR3 runs to 15 residues. Germline V gene sequence: CDR1 SGHDT, CDR2 YYEEEE. After removal of 2 bases from V and 9 bases from J, the junction contained 12 bases not matched to a gene.

In its sample, this clone was seen once. The chain joins TRBV27 to TRBJ2-4, with D perhaps TRBD1 or TRBD2 (5 bases each). This CDR3 is built from 14 residues. Germline lookup yields CDR1 MNHEY and CDR2 SMNVEV (reference sequence). The germline V and J ends were trimmed by 4 bases and 8 bases, with 15 bases remaining between them. The CDR3: CASSSGTLRDIQYF. The CDR3 coding sequence is TGTGCCAGCAGTTCCGGGACCCTACGGGACATTCAGTACTTC.

The chain combines TRBV9 with TRBJ2-1, with TRBD1 matching 7 bases. V lost 2 bases to trimming and J lost 4 bases; unmatched junction nucleotides: 6. CDR3 length equals 15 residues. Germline CDR1 reads SGDLS; CDR2 reads YYNGEE. CDR3 DNA sequence: TGTGCCAGCAGCGTTAGACAGGGTTTGTACAATGAGCAGTTCTTC. Amino acids: CASSVRQGLYNEQFF. The whole variable domain, filled in from reference TRBV9 and TRBJ2-1, reads DSGVTQTPKHLITATGQRVTLRCSPRSGDLSVYWYQQSLDQGLQFLIQYYNGEERAKGNILERFSAQQFPDLHSELNLSSLELGDSALYFCASSVRQGLYNEQFFGPGTRLTVL.

The chain joins TRBV11-2 to TRBJ1-3; D unclear. The V and J ends lost 4 bases and 0 bases respectively, with 10 bases between them. Germline V gene data show CDR1 as SGHAT and CDR2 as FQNNGV. CDR3 length: 15 residues. As DNA, the CDR3 is TGTGCCAGCAGCTCCGACTGGAGCTCTGGAAACACCATATATTTT. The encoded protein is CASSSDWSSGNTIYF.

The chain couples TRBV6-6 to TRBJ1-4, with a tentative D call TRBD1 (5 bases). V lost 6 bases, J lost 8 bases, and 16 bases lay in between. This CDR3 is 14 amino acids long. Germline CDR1 and CDR2: MNHNY and SVGAGI (reference sequence). The CDR3 DNA follows: TGTGCCAGCAGCCCGTTTGGGGGTGGGGAAAAACTGTTTTTT. Protein product: CASSPFGGGEKLFF.

This chain links TRBV27 with TRBJ2-5, with 11 bases aligning to TRBD2. Per the germline V gene, CDR1 is MNHEY and CDR2 is SMNVEV (reference sequence). Losses at the gene ends were 7 bases for V and 1 base for J; bases not matched to a gene: 11. The CDR3 is made up of 17 amino acids. CDR3 coding DNA: TGTGCCAGCACCTCACTTGCTAGCGGGAGGACCCAAGAGACCCAGTACTTC. It translates to CASTSLASGRTQETQYF.

The chain combines TRBV18 with TRBJ2-5, with D uncertain. Germline V gene data show CDR1 as KGHSH and CDR2 as LQKENI. The CDR3 is 14 amino acids. The germline V and J ends were trimmed by 3 bases and 3 bases, with 11 bases remaining between them. CDR3 bases: TGTGCCAGCTCACCGCCAAAGCCAGAAGAGACCCAGTACTTC. This encodes CASSPPKPEETQYF.

This clone was seen a few times. The V and J genes are TRBV30 and TRBJ2-6; a possible D gene is TRBD2 (6 bases). The germline V and J ends were trimmed by 1 base and 2 bases, with 6 bases remaining between them. Germline assignment: CDR1 GTSNPN and CDR2 SVGIG (reference sequence). CDR3 length: 14 amino acids. The CDR3 sequence: CAWSGGAGANVLTF. DNA of the CDR3: TGTGCCTGGAGTGGGGGGGCTGGGGCCAACGTCCTGACTTTC.

This rearrangement joins TRBV19 to TRBJ1-3; no clear D gene. Germline V gene sequence: CDR1 LNHDA, CDR2 SQIVND (reference sequence). Trimming removed 8 bases from V and 1 base from J, with 15 bases in between. This CDR3 has 15 residues. The chain's CDR3 is CASSGSQTSGNTIYF. CDR3 sequence (DNA): TGTGCCAGTTCGGGTAGCCAGACTTCTGGAAACACCATATATTTT.

This chain uses TRBV11-2 with TRBJ1-4; no firm D call. V lost 5 bases and J lost 6, with 16 bases in between. The germline V gene encodes CDR1 SGHAT and CDR2 FQNNGV. The length of the CDR3 is 15 residues. The CDR3 spells CASSPFLGVYEKLFF. In DNA form, the CDR3 reads TGTGCCAGCAGCCCCTTTCTGGGAGTTTATGAAAAACTGTTTTTT. The whole variable domain, remainder taken from reference TRBV11-2 and TRBJ1-4, is EAGVAQSPRYKIIEKRQSVAFWCNPISGHATLYWYQQILGQGPKLLIQFQNNGVVDDSQLPKDRFSAERLKGVDSTLKIQPAKLEDSAVYLCASSPFLGVYEKLFFGSGTQLSVL.

Notes on this clone: Other nucleotide sequences in the sample specify the same CDR3. The chain joins TRBV7-2 to TRBJ1-5; possible D gene TRBD1, 5 bases. This CDR3 is 14 amino acids long. Trimming removed 2 bases at V and 2 bases at J, with 7 bases between. Germline assignment: CDR1 SGHTA and CDR2 FQGNSA. In nucleotides, the CDR3 is TGTGCCAGCAGCTTAAAAGGGGGCAATCAGCCCCAGCATTTT. It encodes CASSLKGGNQPQHF.

The chain is built from TRBV5-4 and TRBJ2-1; TRBD2 aligns across 9 bases. The J segment lost 10 bases and the V segment lost 2 bases, leaving 10 bases of the junction unmatched. The CDR3 contains 15 residues. CDR1 and CDR2 from the germline V gene are SGHNT and YYREEE (reference sequence). In nucleotides, the CDR3 is TGTGCCAGCAGCTTACGTGAGCTAGCGGGAAGGGAGCAGTTCTTC. Protein: CASSLRELAGREQFF.

J is TRBJ1-2 and V is TRBV18; D might be TRBD1 (6 bases). Germline CDR1 and CDR2: KGHSH and LQKENI. Deletions cut 6 bases from V and 4 bases from J, with 15 bases between. This CDR3 is 14 amino acids long. The CDR3, as DNA: TGTGCCAGCTCTTCCACCGGGACACCCTATGGCTACACCTTC. It encodes CASSSTGTPYGYTF.